These 8 T cell receptor beta chains originate from one sample sequenced in a study of human T cells and chemical hapten exposure. The time point is: patch test 1, 2 weeks after DPC sensitization. Treatment indicated: therapeutic diphenylcyclopropenone sensitization with weekly scalp DPC. TCRdb ran MiXCR on the RACE reads and lists one entry per CDR3 protein. The sample carries 45,000 to 60,000 distinct CDR3 sequences, 7% to 10% recorded once. The input for sequencing was whole blood, taken in connection with sensitization to the hapten diphenylcyclopropenone (DPC). These receptors were obtained from a middle-aged woman with alopecia areata. Some clones in this sample may be carry-over from other donors' samples.

This clonotype has a handful of counts. The V and J genes are TRBV28 and TRBJ1-1, with D hard to call. This CDR3 contains 14 residues. Looked up from germline, CDR1 is MDHEN and CDR2 is SYDVKM. Trimming shortened V by 4 bases and J by 5 bases, and 14 bases separated the two germline ends. The CDR3 is CASSSPARRTEAFF. The CDR3 DNA reads TGTGCCAGCAGTTCCCCGGCAAGGAGGACTGAAGCTTTCTTT.

This clonotype was counted a few times. The chain carries TRBV30 and TRBJ1-1, with no clear D. Germline CDR1 is GTSNPN and CDR2 is SVGIG (reference sequence). This CDR3 region has 13 residues. Trimming left V 0 bases short and J 0 bases short, with 5 bases between. CDR3 residues: CAWSVKMNTEAFF. CDR3 coding DNA: TGTGCCTGGAGTGTAAAGATGAACACTGAAGCTTTCTTT.

The V call is TRBV11-2, the J call TRBJ2-1; D is undetermined. CDR3 length: 15 amino acids. Germline CDR1 SGHAT, CDR2 FQNNGV. Trimming stripped 2 bases from V and 1 base from J, with 9 bases between. CDR3: CASSLLFQSYNEQFF. The CDR3 bases are TGTGCCAGCAGCTTACTTTTTCAGTCCTACAATGAGCAGTTCTTC.

This clonotype has a handful of counts. The chain is built from TRBV12-3 or TRBV12-4 and TRBJ1-6; 11 bases are shared with TRBD1. V dropped 5 bases and J dropped 7; count of bases not matched to a gene: 4. This CDR3 is built from 15 residues. CDR3 loop: CASSPGDRGNSPLHF. The CDR3, as DNA: TGTGCCAGCAGTCCAGGGGACAGGGGGAATTCACCCCTCCACTTT.

This clonotype was picked up many times. The CDR3 nucleotides read TGTGCCAGCAGCCAAGCTTTCCAGGGGGGACCGTTTACGCAGTATTTT. This gives the protein CASSQAFQGGPFTQYF. The chain has TRBV14 and TRBJ2-3; a possible D gene is TRBD1 (7 bases). Per the germline V gene, CDR1 is SGHDN and CDR2 is FVKESK. Deletions cut 1 base from V and 8 bases from J, with 19 bases between. The CDR3 is made up of 16 amino acids.

The gene calls are TRBV18 and TRBJ2-2; the match to TRBD1 covers 7 bases. Germline V gives CDR1 KGHSH, CDR2 LQKENI. Trimming took 2 bases from V and 3 from J; bases not matched to a gene: 6. The CDR3 length is 16 residues. The chain's CDR3 is CASSPWDSLDTGELFF. The CDR3 bases are TGTGCCAGCTCACCATGGGACAGCCTAGACACCGGGGAGCTGTTTTTT.

This clonotype was seen many times. The chain employs TRBV5-4 and TRBJ2-7, with a possible D match to TRBD1 (7 bases). Trimming took off 0 bases at V and 5 bases at J, with 12 bases between the two ends. Per germline, CDR1 SGHNT and CDR2 YYREEE (reference sequence). The CDR3 extends over 14 amino acids. The CDR3 region has the DNA TGTGCCAGCAGCTTGGTTGACAGGGAGGACGAGCAGTACTTC. Its protein product is CASSLVDREDEQYF.

Many counts were recorded for this clonotype. The chain uses TRBV6-6 and TRBJ2-3, with 8 bases that match TRBD2. V trimming: 5 bases; J trimming: 2 bases; junction bases outside the gene matches: 9. Germline lookup yields CDR1 MNHNY and CDR2 SVGAGI (reference sequence). This CDR3 region has 16 residues. The CDR3 spells CASSTILAGTTDTQYF. The CDR3 region has the DNA TGTGCCAGCAGTACGATTTTAGCGGGGACCACAGATACGCAGTATTTT.